Below, one T cell receptor beta chain is given with its context. Its specificity is not known. The data belong to a study of blood T cells in healthy people across ages. Using a J-beta primer mix together with a sample-barcoded 5' primer, a second PCR was run for roughly 6 to 12 cycles. Each CDR3 protein gets one entry after TCRdb re-called the 5' RACE reads with MiXCR. The top ten hold roughly a fifth of the sample, which has around 800,000 distinct CDR3 sequences, around 43% seen once. Trimming removed 1 base from V and 0 bases from J, with 15 bases in between. The V gene's germline CDR1 is LGHDT and CDR2 YNNKEL (reference sequence). This CDR3 is 17 amino acids long. Study-wide results and limits: The long-lived group displayed more naive CD4+ cells, plus higher diversity, than the aged donors did.

The receptor was derived from a man aged 55 to 69 in good health. The chain couples TRBV3-1 to TRBJ1-2; TRBD1 is a possible D gene (5 bases). The sequencing input was blood. This chain's CDR3 is CASSQVWGPDTNYGYTF. CDR3 DNA sequence: TGTGCCAGCAGCCAAGTCTGGGGACCGGACACTAACTATGGCTACACCTTC.